Listed here are 27 T cell receptor beta chains from one sample, sequenced in a study of CD8 T cells in Susac syndrome. An input of 0.5 to 1 ug of RNA was subjected to reverse transcription using random hexamers. TCRdb fed the immunoSEQ multiplex PCR reads into MiXCR, producing one record per CDR3 protein. This table has roughly 200,000 distinct CDR3 sequences, 85% to 95% appearing once. Sequencing was done on a sample of CD4+ T cells from PBMCs. Receptors originate from a human donor in good health.

The gene calls are TRBV5-4 and TRBJ2-5; 12 bases align to TRBD2. The germline CDR1 and CDR2 sequences are SGHNT and YYREEE (reference sequence). V was pared by 4 bases and J by 11 bases, with 9 bases of the junction left unmatched. The CDR3 contains 14 residues. DNA for the CDR3: TGTGCCAGCAGCGAGGGGTCTAGCGGGGGGGCACAGTACTTC. Its protein product is CASSEGSSGGAQYF.

The chain couples TRBV11-2 to TRBJ2-1; TRBD1 matches 8 bases. This CDR3 contains 15 residues. Germline loops: CDR1 SGHAT, CDR2 FQNNGV. Unmatched junction bases numbered 3, after V lost 1 base and J lost 4 bases. The CDR3 DNA is TGTGCCAGCAGCTTAGGGGGACAGGAGTACAATGAGCAGTTCTTC. Protein product: CASSLGGQEYNEQFF.

The chain employs TRBV29-1 and TRBJ2-3, with no clear D. V lost 4 bases to trimming and J lost 3 bases, with 5 bases between them. The CDR3 sequence is 11 residues long. CDR1 is SQVTM and CDR2 is ANQGSEA in the germline V gene. DNA of the CDR3: TGCAGCGTTGGCAGGACAGATACGCAGTATTTT. Amino acids: CSVGRTDTQYF.

The chain combines TRBV7-2 with TRBJ2-5; perhaps TRBD1 as D (6 bases). The CDR3 extends over 13 amino acids. Per the germline V gene, CDR1 is SGHTA and CDR2 is FQGNSA. Trimming left V 3 bases short and J 7 bases short, with 12 bases between. CDR3 DNA: TGTGCCAGCAGCTTGCACCAGGGGCCGACCCAGTACTTC. Residues: CASSLHQGPTQYF.

V usage is TRBV18 and J usage is TRBJ2-7, with 9 bases identical to TRBD1. The J segment lost 3 bases and the V segment lost 2 bases, leaving 2 bases of the junction unmatched. CDR3 size: 14 residues. CDR1 KGHSH and CDR2 LQKENI come from the germline V gene. The CDR3 is CASSPRTGDYEQYV. The CDR3 DNA reads TGTGCCAGCTCACCAAGGACAGGGGACTACGAGCAGTACGTC.

V usage is TRBV7-8 and J usage is TRBJ1-1, with no clear D. Trimming took off 0 bases at V and 8 bases at J, with 7 bases between the two ends. This CDR3 spans 12 amino acids. Germline CDR1 reads SGHVS; CDR2 reads FQNEAQ. In DNA form, the CDR3 reads TGTGCCAGCAGCTTAGCCGTGGGGGAAGCTTTCTTT. It is translated as CASSLAVGEAFF.

The sample holds a few counts of this clonotype. This chain uses TRBV9 with TRBJ2-5; 7 bases fit TRBD1. Germline CDR1 SGDLS, CDR2 YYNGEE. The CDR3 length is 13 residues. Unmatched junction bases numbered 2, after V lost 2 bases and J lost 4 bases. CDR3 DNA: TGTGCCAGCAGCGTTGCAGGGGGAGAGACCCAGTACTTC. Translation: CASSVAGGETQYF.

This clonotype was seen once. The gene calls are TRBV9 and TRBJ2-1; no clear D. Per the germline V gene, CDR1 is SGDLS and CDR2 is YYNGEE. With 0 bases removed from V and 2 bases from J, the gap between germline ends came to 9 bases. The CDR3 sequence is 15 residues long. DNA of the CDR3: TGTGCCAGCAGCGTAGCTGTCGACACCTACAATGAGCAGTTCTTC. Translated: CASSVAVDTYNEQFF.

This chain joins TRBV5-4 and TRBJ2-7, with D perhaps assigned TRBD1 or TRBD2 (6 bases each). The CDR3 runs 14 residues. Trimming cost V 5 bases and J 5 bases, with 17 bases left between them. Germline loops: CDR1 SGHNT, CDR2 YYREEE (reference sequence). In DNA, the CDR3 is TGTGCCAGCAGGTCCGGGGGCGCCGTACACGAGCAGTACTTC. Its translation is CASRSGGAVHEQYF.

This clonotype showed up just once. CDR3 sequence (DNA): TGTGCCACCAGCAGAGTCGGACAGGCCCCTTCGGATACGCAGTATTTT. Translating gives CATSRVGQAPSDTQYF. J is TRBJ2-3 and V is TRBV15; 7 bases match TRBD1. CDR1 and CDR2 (germline): LNHNV, YYDKDF (reference sequence). Trimming removed 1 base from V and 6 bases from J; junction bases left unmatched: 10. The CDR3 has 16 amino acids.

The CDR3 here is CASSQELAGADTQYF. CDR3 nucleotides: TGTGCCAGCAGCCAAGAGTTAGCGGGAGCCGATACGCAGTATTTT. The genes are TRBV3-1 and TRBJ2-3; 9 nucleotides match TRBD2. Germline values: CDR1 LGHDT, CDR2 YNNKEL (reference sequence). The CDR3 covers 15 residues. After removal of 0 bases from V and 6 bases from J, the junction contained 4 bases not matched to a gene.

This rearrangement joins TRBV24-1 to TRBJ2-1, with D possibly TRBD1 on 5 matching bases. This CDR3 comprises 13 residues. V was clipped by 8 bases and J by 7 bases, with 14 bases between them. The germline gives CDR1 KGHDR, CDR2 SFDVKD. CDR3 coding DNA: TGTGCCACCACAGGGCTCCCCGGGAATGAGCAGTTCTTC. Protein: CATTGLPGNEQFF.

This chain links TRBV6-6 with TRBJ1-5; tentatively, D is TRBD1 (6 bases). The CDR3 length is 15 residues. Looked up from germline, CDR1 is MNHNY and CDR2 is SVGAGI (reference sequence). Trimming took off 3 bases at V and 2 bases at J, with 11 bases between the two ends. The CDR3 spells CASSYNRAGNQPQHF. The CDR3 DNA sequence: TGTGCCAGCAGTTATAACAGGGCAGGCAATCAGCCCCAGCATTTT.

The rearrangement links TRBV4-2 to TRBJ2-1; 16 bases fit TRBD2. The V gene's germline CDR1 is LGHNA and CDR2 YNFKEQ. This CDR3 contains 18 residues. With V trimmed by 1 base and J by 7 bases, 7 bases remained unmatched. The CDR3 sequence: CASSQAPGLAGGQNEQFF. The CDR3 DNA reads as TGTGCCAGCAGCCAAGCTCCGGGACTAGCGGGAGGGCAGAATGAGCAGTTCTTC.

The V gene is TRBV9, the J gene TRBJ2-2; 13 bases match TRBD2. Germline values: CDR1 SGDLS, CDR2 YYNGEE. This CDR3 is built from 18 residues. Trimming at V came to 2 bases and at J to 4 bases, leaving 8 bases not matched to a gene. The CDR3 protein is CASSVPTGTSGVTGELFF. Here the CDR3 DNA reads TGTGCCAGCAGCGTCCCAACCGGGACTAGCGGGGTCACCGGGGAGCTGTTTTTT.

CDR3: CASSQDGTEGEKLFF. DNA for the CDR3: TGCGCCAGCAGCCAAGATGGGACAGAAGGTGAAAAACTGTTTTTT. The chain is built from TRBV4-3 and TRBJ1-4, with 7 positions matching TRBD1. Germline CDR1 LGHNA, CDR2 YSLEER. The CDR3 length is 15 residues. The junction had 5 bases not matched to a gene; V was cut back by 0 bases and J by 7 bases.

The rearrangement joins TRBV6-2 or TRBV6-3 to TRBJ2-1; no firm D call. This CDR3 is built from 12 residues. Trimming removed 5 bases from V and 5 bases from J, with 7 bases in between. Per the germline V gene, CDR1 is MNHEY and CDR2 is SVGEGT. This CDR3 is CASSPSDNEQFF. The CDR3 nucleotides read TGTGCCAGCAGTCCCTCAGACAATGAGCAGTTCTTC.

The V call is TRBV3-1, the J call TRBJ1-1; D gene unclear. CDR3 length: 15 residues. V was trimmed by 0 bases and J by 1 base, leaving 9 bases between them. Per germline, CDR1 LGHDT and CDR2 YNNKEL (reference sequence). CDR3 bases: TGTGCCAGCAGCCAAGAATGGTTAGAGAACACTGAAGCTTTCTTT. As protein: CASSQEWLENTEAFF.

The chain joins TRBV6-5 to TRBJ2-1; 7 bases fit TRBD1. J was trimmed by 7 bases and V by 6 bases; bases with no gene match: 9. Germline CDR1 is MNHEY and CDR2 is SVGAGI. This CDR3 is 14 amino acids long. CDR3 in amino acids: CASSKGGSSNEQFF. The CDR3 nucleotides read TGTGCCAGCAGCAAAGGGGGCTCTTCGAATGAGCAGTTCTTC.

The chain uses TRBV20-1 and TRBJ2-5; no reliable D call. CDR3 size: 11 residues. Germline values: CDR1 DFQATT, CDR2 SNEGSKA (reference sequence). Trimming shortened V by 0 bases and J by 5 bases, and 4 bases separated the two germline ends. This CDR3 reads CSARDHETQYF. The CDR3 DNA is TGCAGTGCTAGAGATCACGAGACCCAGTACTTC.

The chain recombines TRBV7-8 with TRBJ2-3; 7 bases are a match to TRBD2. Germline V lookup: CDR1 SGHVS, CDR2 FQNEAQ. This CDR3 has 16 amino acids. J lost 8 bases, V lost 5 bases, and 16 bases had no gene match. This CDR3 reads CASSPTRETGPSTQYF. As DNA, the CDR3 is TGTGCCAGCAGCCCGACGCGGGAGACCGGCCCATCTACGCAGTATTTT.

The gene calls are TRBV3-1 and TRBJ2-3, with D possibly TRBD2 on 5 matching bases. CDR3 length: 17 amino acids. Germline V lookup: CDR1 LGHDT, CDR2 YNNKEL (reference sequence). The germline V and J ends were trimmed by 4 bases and 0 bases, with 17 bases remaining between them. The CDR3 bases are TGTGCCAGCAGCCTCCCGGGGATAGTGGGGAGCACAGATACGCAGTATTTT. Amino acid sequence: CASSLPGIVGSTDTQYF.

The rearrangement joins TRBV29-1 to TRBJ1-1; the D is unclear. Trimming took 5 bases from V and 1 from J, leaving 8 bases between them. Germline V gene lookup returns CDR1 SQVTM and CDR2 ANQGSEA. The CDR3 sequence is 12 residues long. The CDR3 DNA reads TGCAGCGTTTCGAGGGCGAACACTGAAGCTTTCTTT. This codes for CSVSRANTEAFF.

This clonotype was found once. The chain joins TRBV29-1 to TRBJ2-5; 8 bases are a match to TRBD1. The CDR3 loop spans 14 amino acids. Germline-derived CDR1 and CDR2 are SQVTM and ANQGSEA. J was trimmed by 5 bases and V by 4 bases; bases with no gene match: 9. CDR3 nucleotide sequence: TGCAGCGTTGCCCCGCAGGGGGCTGGGGAGACCCAGTACTTC. Its protein product is CSVAPQGAGETQYF.

In DNA, the CDR3 is TGCGCCAGCAGCTTGTCACTACGGGGAAACGGGGAGCTGTTTTTT. It specifies CASSLSLRGNGELFF. The genes are TRBV5-1 and TRBJ2-2, with a tentative D call TRBD2 (5 bases). The CDR3 spans 15 residues. The V and J ends lost 1 base and 7 bases respectively, with 14 bases between them. The V gene's germline CDR1 is SGHRS and CDR2 YFSETQ.

The chain is built from TRBV25-1 and TRBJ1-2; TRBD1 aligns across 8 bases. The germline V gene encodes CDR1 MGHDK and CDR2 SYGVNS. The trim removed 10 bases at V and 4 bases at J, leaving 11 bases unmatched. This CDR3 is built from 14 residues. The CDR3 spells CATAPPGQVYGYTF. CDR3 DNA sequence: TGTGCCACCGCCCCTCCGGGACAGGTCTATGGCTACACCTTC.

The CDR3 region has the DNA TGTGCCACCAGCAGAGGTGGGGACTCTGGGGCCAACGTCCTGACTTTC. It encodes CATSRGGDSGANVLTF. The chain is built from TRBV15 and TRBJ2-6; D remains unclear. V was cut by 1 base and J by 0 bases, with 7 bases left in between. Germline CDR1 and CDR2: LNHNV and YYDKDF (reference sequence). CDR3 length: 16 residues.